The T cell receptor beta chain described here comes from a study of cytomegalovirus exposure and HLA in healthy donors. The CDR3 contains 16 residues. CDR1 MGHDK and CDR2 SYGVNS come from the germline V gene. The V gene end was trimmed by 3 bases and the J gene end by 6 bases; junction bases not matched to a gene: 13. PCR was performed using 60 Vbeta and 13 Jbeta primers. The assay was immunoSEQ multiplex PCR, and TCRdb's table has in-frame clones only and misses some. Its listing shows some 110,000 clones. The material sequenced was PBMCs. This receptor was identified in a man aged 25 to 40 in good health and CMV-seronegative. The rearrangement uses TRBV25-1 and TRBJ2-7, with 8 bases that match TRBD1. The CDR3, as DNA: TGTGCCAGCAGTGAGGGGGTAGGACAGGGCCCTTCCGAGCAGTACTTC. This codes for CASSEGVGQGPSEQYF.